Listed below are T cell receptor beta chains from one sample, sequenced in a study of blood T cell repertoires in COVID-19. Profiled with immunoSEQ multiplex PCR; TCRdb holds only in-frame clones, not every one. The profile covers 300,000 to 400,000 clones, with approximately 91% appearing a single time and about 6.7% taken by the ten largest. Sequencing was carried out using peripheral blood. The receptors originated from a woman between 65 and 79 years old with COVID-19, enrolled during active disease. The CDR3 runs from the conserved cysteine through the conserved F or W. D genes are given only for firm matches. Rows may omit the clone size; those that give it use once, few, many or a size class.

size: .; D: TRBD1; J: TRBJ1-5; V: TRBV5-6; DNA: TGTGCCAGCAGCTTGAAGGGGGCTTACGGTCAGCCCCAGCATTTT; CDR3: CASSLKGAYGQPQHF
size: .; D: .; J: TRBJ1-2; V: TRBV27; DNA: TGTGCCAGCGGTAGGCAGGCGAGTGGCTACACCTTC; CDR3: CASGRQASGYTF
size: .; D: TRBD1; J: TRBJ1-2; V: TRBV19; DNA: TGTGCCAGTACCAGGGACAGGGGTTTCTATGGCTACACCTTC; CDR3: CASTRDRGFYGYTF
size: few; D: .; J: TRBJ2-6; V: TRBV19; DNA: TGTGCCAGTAGAAGACAGGCGTACGGGGCCAACGTCCTGACTTTC; CDR3: CASRRQAYGANVLTF
size: once; D: .; J: TRBJ1-2; V: TRBV5-1; DNA: TGCGCCAGCGCCCGTGGGGAGGGGACGGGGTTTGGCTACACCTTC; CDR3: CASARGEGTGFGYTF
size: .; D: .; J: TRBJ1-2; V: TRBV7-2; DNA: TGTGCCAGCAGCCCCGACAGCGGGGCCGTTTATGGCTACACCTTC; CDR3: CASSPDSGAVYGYTF
size: .; D: TRBD1; J: TRBJ2-5; V: TRBV18; DNA: TGTGCCAGCTCACCACTCGGACAGGGGGCACCTCAAGAGACCCAGTACTTC; CDR3: CASSPLGQGAPQETQYF
size: .; D: .; J: TRBJ1-1; V: TRBV3-1/TRBV3-2; DNA: TGTGCCAGCAGCCAAGTAGCGAAAGGAGGGACTTTCTTT; CDR3: CASSQVAKGGTFF
size: .; D: .; J: TRBJ1-1; V: TRBV19; DNA: TGTGCCAGTAGCTGGTTAGTCAACACTGAAGCTTTCTTT; CDR3: CASSWLVNTEAFF
size: .; D: TRBD1; J: TRBJ1-1; V: TRBV10-1; DNA: TGCGCCATCAAAGACAGGGTTAGGGAGAACACTGAAGCTTTCTTT; CDR3: CAIKDRVRENTEAFF
size: .; D: TRBD1; J: TRBJ2-1; V: TRBV24-1; DNA: TGTGCCACCAGTGATACTTGGGACAGCAATGAGCAGTTCTTC; CDR3: CATSDTWDSNEQFF
size: once; D: .; J: TRBJ1-2; V: TRBV24-1; DNA: TGTGCCACCAGTGATGGGGGCCGGGACTATGGCTACACCTTC; CDR3: CATSDGGRDYGYTF
size: .; D: .; J: TRBJ1-1; V: TRBV5-6; DNA: TGTGCCAGCAGCTTGGGGGCCTCCGAGGGTACTGAAGCTTTCTTT; CDR3: CASSLGASEGTEAFF
size: .; D: TRBD2; J: TRBJ2-5; V: TRBV28; DNA: TGTGCCAGCAGCCTAGCGGGGGGCCAAGAGACCCAGTACTTC; CDR3: CASSLAGGQETQYF
size: .; D: TRBD2; J: TRBJ2-3; V: TRBV9; DNA: TGTGCCAGCAGCGTCGCAGCGGGGGGCACAGATACGCAGTATTTT; CDR3: CASSVAAGGTDTQYF
size: .; D: TRBD1; J: TRBJ1-1; V: TRBV19; DNA: TGTGCCAGTAGTCTAGTCCCGGGACAGGGAACGAACACTGAAGCTTTCTTT; CDR3: CASSLVPGQGTNTEAFF
size: .; D: TRBD1; J: TRBJ1-2; V: TRBV6-5; DNA: TGTGCCAGCAGCGACAGGGAGAGCTTATATGGCTACACCTTC; CDR3: CASSDRESLYGYTF
size: many; D: TRBD1; J: TRBJ1-6; V: TRBV27; DNA: TGTGCCAGCAGTGATGGGACAGGGGAATCACCCCTCCACTTT; CDR3: CASSDGTGESPLHF
size: .; D: .; J: TRBJ2-3; V: TRBV9; DNA: TGTGCCAGCAGCTGGGAGCCCAAAGATACGCAGTATTTT; CDR3: CASSWEPKDTQYF
size: .; D: .; J: TRBJ1-4; V: TRBV10-3; DNA: TGTGCCATCAGTGAGACAGGAAGGGAAAAACTGTTTTTT; CDR3: CAISETGREKLFF
size: .; D: TRBD1; J: TRBJ2-1; V: TRBV7-8; DNA: TGTGCCAGCAGCTCGGGAGCCCGGACAGGGCGGAATGAGCAGTTCTTC; CDR3: CASSSGARTGRNEQFF
size: .; D: .; J: TRBJ1-1; V: TRBV7-8; DNA: TGTGCCAGCAGCGCGACACAAGACACTGAAGCTTTCTTT; CDR3: CASSATQDTEAFF
size: few; D: .; J: TRBJ1-2; V: TRBV10-3; DNA: TGTGCCATCAGTGAGTCGAGTCAGGCCTATGGCTACACCTTC; CDR3: CAISESSQAYGYTF
size: .; D: .; J: TRBJ1-1; V: TRBV28; DNA: TGTGCCAGCAAAGGGGATTTCACTGAAGCTTTCTTT; CDR3: CASKGDFTEAFF
size: .; D: TRBD2; J: TRBJ2-3; V: TRBV10-3; DNA: TGTGCCATTTCGGGACTAGCGGGGGGGAAGACGCAGTATTTT; CDR3: CAISGLAGGKTQYF
size: .; D: .; J: TRBJ1-4; V: TRBV6-5; DNA: TGTGCCAGCAGGACGGCTGGGACACTTAATGAAAAACTGTTTTTT; CDR3: CASRTAGTLNEKLFF
size: .; D: .; J: TRBJ1-1; V: TRBV6-5; DNA: TGTGCCAGCACTCCGCCGGGGGTGAACACTGAAGCTTTCTTT; CDR3: CASTPPGVNTEAFF
size: .; D: TRBD1; J: TRBJ2-2; V: TRBV28; DNA: TGTGCCAGCAGTTTAGGGACAGCGAACACCGGGGAGCTGTTTTTT; CDR3: CASSLGTANTGELFF
size: .; D: .; J: TRBJ1-5; V: TRBV5-3; DNA: TGTGCCAGAAGCTCGCGACAGAGCTGCAATCAGCCCCAGCATTTT; CDR3: CARSSRQSCNQPQHF
size: few; D: .; J: TRBJ1-6; V: TRBV4-2; DNA: TGTGCCAGCAGCCAAGAAGCTTACAATTCACCCCTCCACTTT; CDR3: CASSQEAYNSPLHF
size: few; D: TRBD1; J: TRBJ1-2; V: TRBV3-1/TRBV3-2; DNA: TGTGCCAGCAGCCAAGATTGGGGACAGGGTAGAGTGGGCTACACCTTC; CDR3: CASSQDWGQGRVGYTF
size: once; D: .; J: TRBJ1-2; V: TRBV5-3; DNA: TGTGCCAGAAGCTTGAGAGGGCTAACGCTCCATGGCTACACCTTC; CDR3: CARSLRGLTLHGYTF
size: .; D: .; J: TRBJ2-7; V: TRBV24-1; DNA: TGTGCCACCAGTGACAATGACAGTGATTCCTACGAGCAGTACTTC; CDR3: CATSDNDSDSYEQYF
size: few; D: .; J: TRBJ2-7; V: TRBV19; DNA: TGTGCCAGTAAGAGGGGACTGGAGCTGGGCGAGCAGTACTTC; CDR3: CASKRGLELGEQYF
size: .; D: .; J: TRBJ1-1; V: TRBV5-1; DNA: TGCGCCAGCAGCAATCCTTCCTCAGGTCCCACTGAAGCTTTCTTT; CDR3: CASSNPSSGPTEAFF
size: .; D: .; J: TRBJ1-2; V: TRBV5-1; DNA: TGCGCCAGCAGCACACGCCAGGGGTACTATGGCTACACCTTC; CDR3: CASSTRQGYYGYTF
size: once; D: .; J: TRBJ1-2; V: TRBV10-3; DNA: TGTGCCATCAGTGAGTCGAGTACCGGGAATGGCTACACCTTC; CDR3: CAISESSTGNGYTF
size: .; D: .; J: TRBJ1-2; V: TRBV7-2; DNA: TGTGCCAGCAGCTTCTCCGACAGGCCGTTCTATGGCTACACCTTC; CDR3: CASSFSDRPFYGYTF
size: .; D: TRBD1; J: TRBJ2-1; V: TRBV2; DNA: TGTGCCAGCAGAGGACAGGACAATGAGCAGTTCTTC; CDR3: CASRGQDNEQFF
size: few; D: .; J: TRBJ1-1; V: TRBV30; DNA: TGTGCCTGGGGGGAGTCGGAAGCTTTCTTT; CDR3: CAWGESEAFF